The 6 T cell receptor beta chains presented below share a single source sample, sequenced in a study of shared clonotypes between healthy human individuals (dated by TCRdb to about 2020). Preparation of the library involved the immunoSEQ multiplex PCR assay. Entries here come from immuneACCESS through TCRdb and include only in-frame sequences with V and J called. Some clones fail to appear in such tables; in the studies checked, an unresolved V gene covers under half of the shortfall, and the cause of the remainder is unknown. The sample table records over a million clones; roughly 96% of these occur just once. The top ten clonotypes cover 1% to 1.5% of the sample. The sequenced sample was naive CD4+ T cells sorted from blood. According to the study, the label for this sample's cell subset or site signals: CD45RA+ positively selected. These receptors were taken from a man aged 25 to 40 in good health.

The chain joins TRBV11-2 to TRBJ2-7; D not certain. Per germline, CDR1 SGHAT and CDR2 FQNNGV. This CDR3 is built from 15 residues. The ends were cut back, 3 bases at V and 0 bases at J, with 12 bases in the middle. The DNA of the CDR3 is TGTGCCAGCAGCTTTCTACCGACATTCTCCTACGAGCAGTACTTC. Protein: CASSFLPTFSYEQYF.

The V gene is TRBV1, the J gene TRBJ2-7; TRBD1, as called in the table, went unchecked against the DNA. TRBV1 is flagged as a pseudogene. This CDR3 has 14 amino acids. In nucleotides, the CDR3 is TGCACCAGCAGCCACAGGGACAGCTCCTACGAGCAGTACTTC. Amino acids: CTSSHRDSSYEQYF.

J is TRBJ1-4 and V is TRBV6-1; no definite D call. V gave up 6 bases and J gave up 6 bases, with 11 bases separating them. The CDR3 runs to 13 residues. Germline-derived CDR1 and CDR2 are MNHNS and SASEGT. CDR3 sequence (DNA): TGTGCCAGCAGAAAGAATTTGGATGAAAAACTGTTTTTT. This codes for CASRKNLDEKLFF.

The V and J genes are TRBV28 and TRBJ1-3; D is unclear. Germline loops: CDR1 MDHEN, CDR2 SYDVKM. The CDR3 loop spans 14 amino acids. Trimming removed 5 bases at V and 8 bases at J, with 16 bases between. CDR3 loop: CASSPPLGSDTIYF. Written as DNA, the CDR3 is TGTGCCAGCAGTCCCCCCCTAGGGTCGGACACCATATATTTT. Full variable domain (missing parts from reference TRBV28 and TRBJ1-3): DVKVTQSSRYLVKRTGEKVFLECVQDMDHENMFWYRQDPGLGLRLIYFSYDVKMKEKGDIPEGYSVSREKKERFSLILESASTNQTSMYLCASSPPLGSDTIYFGEGSWLTVV.

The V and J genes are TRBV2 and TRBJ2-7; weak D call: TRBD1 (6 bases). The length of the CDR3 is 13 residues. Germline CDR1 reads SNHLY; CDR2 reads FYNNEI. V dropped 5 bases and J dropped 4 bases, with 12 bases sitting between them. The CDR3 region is CASSTTRGYEQYF. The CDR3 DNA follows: TGTGCCAGCAGTACAACCAGGGGATACGAGCAGTACTTC.

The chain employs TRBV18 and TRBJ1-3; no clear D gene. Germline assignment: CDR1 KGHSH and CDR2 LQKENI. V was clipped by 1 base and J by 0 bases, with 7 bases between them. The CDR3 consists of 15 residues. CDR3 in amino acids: CASSPLPASGNTIYF. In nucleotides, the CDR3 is TGTGCCAGCTCACCACTGCCGGCCTCTGGAAACACCATATATTTT.